A single sample gave rise to the 3 T cell receptor beta chains below, sequenced in a study of blood T cell repertoires in COVID-19. Data came from immunoSEQ multiplex PCR; TCRdb stores just in-frame clones and leaves some out. The table lists 150,000 to 200,000 clones, roughly 77% of them singletons. Sequenced: peripheral blood. The receptors come from a woman aged 40 to 50 with COVID-19, enrolled during active disease.

The V call is TRBV4-3, the J call TRBJ1-1, with a tentative D call TRBD1 (5 bases). From germline, CDR1 is LGHNA and CDR2 YSLEER. Trimming removed 0 bases from V and 11 bases from J, with 19 bases in between. This CDR3 is 15 amino acids long. CDR3 region: CASSQDSSSGETAFF. CDR3 nucleotides: TGCGCCAGCAGCCAAGATAGTAGTTCGGGGGAGACGGCTTTCTTT.

This rearrangement joins TRBV28 to TRBJ1-6; D might be TRBD1 (5 bases). Between the trimmed V and J ends, which lost 3 bases and 7 bases, there was a span of 10 bases. CDR1 is MDHEN and CDR2 is SYDVKM in the germline V gene. The CDR3 runs to 14 residues. The CDR3 loop is CASSFRGTNSPLHF. DNA of the CDR3: TGTGCCAGCAGTTTTCGGGGGACGAATTCACCCCTCCACTTT.

The chain employs TRBV7-9 and TRBJ1-4; no reliable D call. The CDR3 has 14 amino acids. V lost 0 bases and J lost 7, with 9 bases in between. The germline V gene encodes CDR1 SEHNR and CDR2 FQNEAQ (reference sequence). The CDR3 sequence: CASSLASAAEKLFF. DNA for the CDR3: TGTGCCAGCAGCTTAGCGAGCGCAGCTGAAAAACTGTTTTTT.